What follows describes a single T cell receptor beta chain. The sample comes from a study of T cell changes during pregnancy in multiple sclerosis. Profiled with immunoSEQ multiplex PCR; TCRdb holds only in-frame clones, not every one. The sample yields more than 10,000 clones, around 89% seen once. V lost 1 base and J 5 bases, leaving 17 bases between the germline ends. CDR1 and CDR2 from the germline V gene are SEHNR and FQNEAQ (reference sequence). The CDR3 length is 16 residues. Sequenced here: CD8+ T cells from peripheral blood mononuclear cells, sampled in the second trimester of pregnancy. This clonotype was sampled from a female donor in good health, enrolled as a control in a pregnancy study. The rearrangement joins TRBV7-9 to TRBJ2-5; the D gene is possibly TRBD2 (6 bases). The CDR3 coding sequence is TGTGCCAGCAGCTTAGTGGTGCTAGCGAGTCTGGAGACCCAGTACTTC. The encoded protein is CASSLVVLASLETQYF. The variable domain in full, with the rest retrieved from reference TRBV7-9 and TRBJ2-5, is DTGVSQNPRHKITKRGQNVTFRCDPISEHNRLYWYRQTLGQGPEFLTYFQNEAQLEKSRLLSDRFSAERPKGSFSTLEIQRTEQGDSAMYLCASSLVVLASLETQYFGPGTRLLVL.